The 23 T cell receptor beta chains below come from one sample, sequenced in a study of T-cell reconstitution after alpha-beta-depleted transplantation in children. A library of TCRbeta sequences, prepared with unique molecular identifiers, was generated. TCRdb passed the PCR reads through MiXCR, listing each CDR3 protein once. Among 200,000 to 300,000 distinct CDR3 sequences, 20% to 30% were seen once, and the ten largest hold about 5%. The sample in question was PBMCs, mostly from graft donor cells, obtained 360 days after TCRalphabeta/CD19-depleted stem cell transplant. These receptors all come from a female patient between 2 and 10 years old who had a stem cell transplant for congenital amegakaryocytic thrombocytopenia, so the T cells may come from the graft donor.

The V gene is TRBV12-3 or TRBV12-4, the J gene TRBJ2-7; D might be TRBD1 (5 bases). The CDR3 sequence is 10 residues long. The V end was cut by 3 bases, the J end by 13 bases, with 10 bases between. CDR3 coding DNA: TGTGCCAGCAGTTTCTACAGGCTATACTTC. This translates into CASSFYRLYF.

This clonotype has a handful of counts. The chain recombines TRBV12-3 or TRBV12-4 with TRBJ1-5, with 7 positions matching TRBD1. The CDR3 is 14 residues long. V shed 5 bases, J shed 2 bases, and the junction held 3 bases outside the gene matches. The CDR3 sequence is CASSNRGGNQPQHF. The DNA for the CDR3 is TGTGCCAGCAGTAACAGGGGTGGCAATCAGCCCCAGCATTTT.

In this sample, this clonotype turned up many times. An end of the junction differs from the germline gene, which may be a read error. The chain is built from TRBV12-3 or TRBV12-4 and TRBJ2-1; a possible D gene is TRBD1 (5 bases). The CDR3 is made up of 16 amino acids. As DNA, the CDR3 is TGTGCCAGCAGATCCTACGACAGCCCAGAAGGCAATGAGCAGTCCTTC. Translation gives CASRSYDSPEGNEQSF.

This clonotype was counted only a few times. The V call is TRBV3-1, the J call TRBJ2-3; D is uncertain. The CDR3 is made up of 17 amino acids. V was cut by 5 bases and J by 1 base, with 19 bases left in between. Germline-derived CDR1 and CDR2 are LGHDT and YNNKEL (reference sequence). CDR3 DNA: TGTGCCAGCAGCTCTCCCGTAACTGACCTCGGCACAGATACGCAGTATTTT. Its translation: CASSSPVTDLGTDTQYF.

V is TRBV20-1 and J is TRBJ2-7; D perhaps matches TRBD1 (5 bases). V was cut by 6 bases and J by 1 base, with 13 bases left in between. The CDR3 consists of 13 residues. From germline, CDR1 is DFQATT and CDR2 SNEGSKA (reference sequence). Here the CDR3 DNA reads TGCAGTGCCGGATCAGACAGATCCTACGAGCAGTACTTC. It specifies CSAGSDRSYEQYF.

The table lists this clonotype with a few counts. V usage is TRBV6-1 and J usage is TRBJ1-5, with D unclear. The ends were cut back, 2 bases at V and 6 bases at J, with 8 bases in the middle. The CDR3 has 13 residues. Germline loops: CDR1 MNHNS, CDR2 SASEGT. The CDR3 DNA is TGTGCCAGCAGTGAAACACGAAGTCAGCCCCAGCATTTT. This encodes CASSETRSQPQHF.

This clonotype was detected only a few times. The chain couples TRBV6-5 to TRBJ2-7; D is unclear. The CDR3 has 16 amino acids. Germline V gene lookup returns CDR1 MNHEY and CDR2 SVGAGI. V shed 0 bases and J shed 3 bases, with 15 bases lying between them. CDR3 DNA sequence: TGTGCCAGCAGTTACTCTGCGTCAACCGGCGGCTACGAGCAGTACTTC. Its translation: CASSYSASTGGYEQYF.

The rearrangement uses TRBV28 and TRBJ1-2; D is perhaps TRBD1 (5 bases). The CDR3 has 14 residues. Per the germline V gene, CDR1 is MDHEN and CDR2 is SYDVKM. Trimming shortened V by 5 bases and J by 4 bases, and 14 bases separated the two germline ends. The CDR3 region is CASSNPGRGYGYTF. In DNA form, the CDR3 reads TGTGCCAGCAGTAATCCAGGGAGAGGCTATGGCTACACCTTC.

Turning to this clonotype: Relative to the germline gene, one junction end is altered; a read error may explain this. V is TRBV20-1 and J is TRBJ2-5; D uncertain. This CDR3 comprises 19 residues. Germline CDR1 reads DFQATT; CDR2 reads SNEGSKA (reference sequence). Written as DNA, the CDR3 is TGCATTGCTAGAGATCTCTCCCCCCTCCTGGCGTCCCAACTAGAGACCCAGTACTTC. It specifies CIARDLSPLLASQLETQYF.

The chain employs TRBV11-2 and TRBJ2-1; D may be TRBD1 (5 bases). In germline, CDR1 is SGHAT, CDR2 FQNNGV. V lost 0 bases, J lost 6 bases, and 15 bases lay in between. The length of the CDR3 is 16 residues. CDR3 sequence: CASSLDLRGRVNEQFF. The CDR3 nucleotides read TGTGCCAGCAGCTTAGATTTACGCGGCAGGGTCAATGAGCAGTTCTTC. The entire variable domain, with the rest obtained from reference TRBV11-2 and TRBJ2-1, is as follows: EAGVAQSPRYKIIEKRQSVAFWCNPISGHATLYWYQQILGQGPKLLIQFQNNGVVDDSQLPKDRFSAERLKGVDSTLKIQPAKLEDSAVYLCASSLDLRGRVNEQFFGPGTRLTVL.

The J gene is TRBJ2-3, the V gene TRBV28, with D possibly matching TRBD2 (6 bases). The CDR3 is made up of 15 amino acids. The germline V gene has CDR1 MDHEN and CDR2 SYDVKM. V gave up 5 bases and J gave up 0 bases, with 12 bases separating them. The CDR3 loop is CASSNGGPSTDTQYF. The CDR3 DNA reads TGTGCCAGCAGTAACGGGGGACCTAGCACAGATACGCAGTATTTT.

The chain has TRBV2 and TRBJ2-3; D is unresolved. The germline V gene encodes CDR1 SNHLY and CDR2 FYNNEI. The CDR3 contains 14 residues. Trimming took 1 base from V and 2 from J, leaving 7 bases between them. CDR3 coding DNA: TGTGCCAGCAGTGAAGGGGCGTTCACAGATACGCAGTATTTT. It is translated as CASSEGAFTDTQYF.

This chain links TRBV6-5 with TRBJ2-7; 8 nucleotides agree with TRBD1. This CDR3 spans 17 amino acids. Germline CDR1 MNHEY, CDR2 SVGAGI. Losses at the gene ends were 2 bases for V and 1 base for J; bases not matched to a gene: 10. CDR3 in amino acids: CASSYRPPGQGSYEQYF. The CDR3 bases are TGTGCCAGCAGTTACCGACCTCCTGGACAGGGTTCCTACGAGCAGTACTTC.

V and J are TRBV12-3 or TRBV12-4 and TRBJ1-4; the D gene is possibly TRBD1 (6 bases). The CDR3 consists of 15 residues. Trimming removed 7 bases at V and 7 bases at J, with 19 bases between. CDR3 in amino acids: CASTREGGPLEKLFF. In DNA form, the CDR3 reads TGTGCCAGCACCCGGGAGGGGGGACCCCTTGAAAAACTGTTTTTT.

This clonotype was observed a few times. The chain couples TRBV29-1 to TRBJ2-7; 9 positions match TRBD1. CDR1 and CDR2 from the germline V gene are SQVTM and ANQGSEA. V shed 5 bases and J 7 bases; nucleotides not matched to a gene: 15. The CDR3 is 15 residues long. DNA for the CDR3: TGCAGCGTTCTCCGGGACAGGGTGGGGGCCGTTGAGCAGTACTTC. Translating gives CSVLRDRVGAVEQYF.

This clonotype has only a few counts. J is TRBJ1-2 and V is TRBV21-1; TRBD1, as called in the table, went unchecked against the DNA. TRBV21-1 is a listed pseudogene. The CDR3 has 11 amino acids. The CDR3 loop is CASSKRQIYTF. In DNA form, the CDR3 reads TGTGCCAGCAGCAAAAGACAGATCTACACCTTC.

This chain links TRBV10-3 with TRBJ1-1, with unresolved D. The ends were cut back, 2 bases at V and 2 bases at J, with 6 bases in the middle. CDR3 length: 13 amino acids. Germline lookup yields CDR1 ENHRY and CDR2 SYGVKD. CDR3 nucleotides: TGTGCCATCAGTGAGGCCCTAAACACTGAAGCTTTCTTT. It codes for CAISEALNTEAFF.

This chain uses TRBV13 with TRBJ2-1; 8 nucleotides align to TRBD1. The CDR3 contains 15 residues. Germline V gene lookup returns CDR1 PRHDT and CDR2 FYEKMQ (reference sequence). Trimming removed 4 bases from V and 6 bases from J; junction bases left unmatched: 8. In DNA form, the CDR3 reads TGTGCCAGCAGCTCGGACAGGGTTAGAGGCAATGAGCAGTTCTTC. Translation gives CASSSDRVRGNEQFF.

In this sample, this clonotype turned up many times. This rearrangement joins TRBV9 to TRBJ2-1; TRBD2 matches at 11 bases. Germline CDR1 is SGDLS and CDR2 is YYNGEE. The CDR3 has 16 residues. The V gene end was trimmed by 4 bases and the J gene end by 3 bases; junction bases not matched to a gene: 6. The DNA of the CDR3 is TGTGCCAGCAGCAGAGTCCTAGCGGGGGGCTACAATGAGCAGTTCTTC. Translation gives CASSRVLAGGYNEQFF.

This clonotype was counted between two and nine times. The gene calls are TRBV20-1 and TRBJ2-1; D might be TRBD1 (6 bases). Trimming took 4 bases from V and 9 from J, leaving 13 bases between them. The CDR3 has 12 amino acids. CDR1 is DFQATT and CDR2 is SNEGSKA in the germline V gene (reference sequence). CDR3 sequence: CSATKQGIEQFF. Written as DNA, the CDR3 is TGCAGTGCTACAAAACAGGGCATTGAGCAGTTCTTC.

The chain employs TRBV10-1 and TRBJ1-3, with D unclear. Germline CDR1 is WNHNN and CDR2 is SYGVQD (reference sequence). The CDR3 runs 15 residues. V shed 9 bases and J shed 2 bases, with 17 bases lying between them. The CDR3 nucleotides read TGCGCCAGGGAACCGGGCCTTTTCCCTGGAAACACCATATATTTT. Protein product: CAREPGLFPGNTIYF.

This clonotype came up a few times. V usage is TRBV12-3 or TRBV12-4 and J usage is TRBJ1-1; D gene uncertain. V lost 3 bases to trimming and J lost 7 bases, with 12 bases between them. The CDR3 has 13 residues. Here the CDR3 reads CASSFNGRREAFF. CDR3 bases: TGTGCCAGCAGTTTTAACGGACGCCGTGAAGCTTTCTTT.

This clonotype was seen a few times. The chain couples TRBV6-2 or TRBV6-3 to TRBJ2-2; 8 nucleotides match TRBD2. Germline V gives CDR1 MNHEY, CDR2 SVGEGT. The CDR3 consists of 15 residues. V shed 8 bases and J 0 bases; nucleotides not matched to a gene: 5. The CDR3 is CASGEREPNTGELFF. The CDR3 DNA reads as TGTGCCAGCGGGGAGCGGGAGCCGAACACCGGGGAGCTGTTTTTT.